This paragraph covers one T cell receptor beta chain sequence. V shed 5 bases and J shed 5 bases, with 16 bases lying between them. Per the germline V gene, CDR1 is SQVTM and CDR2 is ANQGSEA. The CDR3 covers 14 residues. This record comes from a study of T-cell memory formation after mild COVID-19. TCRdb reprocessed the 5' RACE reads with MiXCR, giving one entry per CDR3 protein. The sample gives 300,000 to 350,000 distinct CDR3 sequences, roughly a fifth of which show up once; 20% to 25% is in the top ten. The TCR originated in a man in his late teens or twenties who had mild COVID-19 (a few samples of this study predate the infection). Cell type and time point are not known. The rearrangement uses TRBV29-1 and TRBJ1-5; no definite D call. Sequences were obtained from PBMCs or a T cell subset sorted from them (not recorded which). DNA of the CDR3: TGCAGCGTTCCTCCGTGGGATGACTATCAGCCCCAGCATTTT. Translation: CSVPPWDDYQPQHF.